Sequencing of this TCR beta chain was carried out in a study of blood T cell repertoires in COVID-19 (dated by TCRdb to about 2020). Broadly, across the study: Samples covering the acute and convalescent phases of COVID-19 were provided by collaborators in the United States, Italy and Spain. The material from the prospective study consisted of cDNA or gDNA derived from T cells, B-cell-depleted T cells, or PBMCs. Deeply sampled blood TCRbeta repertoires from subjects exposed to, actively infected with, or recovered from COVID-19 were included in the dataset. A freely available public database, intended as a resource for researchers studying the immune response to SARS-CoV-2, is where the repertoires were released. Samples were obtained from the ongoing ImmuneRACE study (first 160 participants) and from over 1,000 subjects provided by 6 global collaborators. Sample metadata almost always included a de-identified subject ID, COVID-19 status, age in years and sex. Where available, HLA class I and class II types were obtained from metadata supplied by the sample provider rather than from assay-based typing. Overall results and qualifications from the work: The quantity of clinical and demographic metadata differed by source and by participant and was supplied without curation.

TCRbeta CDR3 regions were amplified from genomic DNA using the immunoSEQ Assay, a bias-controlled multiplex PCR. In the authors' own workflow: Nucleated cell counts per sample were estimated from amplification of reference gene primers within the assay. Sequence reads were collapsed and filtered to measure the absolute abundance of every unique TCRbeta CDR3 rearrangement. For each sample, productive Simpson clonality was calculated as the square root of Simpson's diversity index over productive rearrangements. The source is immuneACCESS, and TCRdb retained only in-frame sequences with V and J called. Part of the clones is not carried over; for the studies checked, unresolved V genes explain less than half of this, and the remainder is unexplained. V and J calls and clone size are given by that table; D and trimming were obtained from the DNA. The sample table shows under 200,000 clones, and over 75% are seen once. 6% to 7.5% of the sample belongs to the ten largest clones.

The CDR3 contains 13 residues, cysteine and phenylalanine counted. CDR3 DNA only is kept here, 39 bases in frame from base 1. V loses 7 bases, J loses 2 bases, and the germline ends lie 11 bases apart. Each collaborating institution followed its own protocols to collect whole blood in K2EDTA tubes. For TCRbeta analysis, collaborators shipped samples in one of three forms: frozen whole blood, isolated PBMCs, or DNA extracted from either of those sample types. For this clone: Its antigen is still unknown. The sample holds no much larger clone one base away, and base qualities are not on file.

The sequenced material came from peripheral blood. The clonotype comes from a man in his 70s with active or convalescent COVID-19. This chain joins TRBV12-3 or TRBV12-4 to TRBJ1-2, and the D gene may be TRBD1, 6 bases matching. The CDR3 sequence is CASTRGINYGYTF. The DNA sequence is as follows: TGTGCCAGCACCAGGGGAATCAACTATGGCTACACCTTC.